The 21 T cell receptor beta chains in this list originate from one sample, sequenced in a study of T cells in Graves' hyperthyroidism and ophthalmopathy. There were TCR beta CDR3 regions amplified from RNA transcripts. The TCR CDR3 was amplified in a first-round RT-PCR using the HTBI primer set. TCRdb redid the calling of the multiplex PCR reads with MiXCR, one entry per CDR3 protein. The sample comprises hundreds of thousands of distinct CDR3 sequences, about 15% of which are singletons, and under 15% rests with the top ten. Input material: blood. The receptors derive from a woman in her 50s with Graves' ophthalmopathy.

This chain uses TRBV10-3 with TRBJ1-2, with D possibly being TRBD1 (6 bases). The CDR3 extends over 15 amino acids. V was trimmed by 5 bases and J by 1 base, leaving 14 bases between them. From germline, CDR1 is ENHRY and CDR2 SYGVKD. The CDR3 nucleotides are TGTGCCATCAGTTCCCCTGGACAGATTAACTATGGCTACACCTTC. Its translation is CAISSPGQINYGYTF.

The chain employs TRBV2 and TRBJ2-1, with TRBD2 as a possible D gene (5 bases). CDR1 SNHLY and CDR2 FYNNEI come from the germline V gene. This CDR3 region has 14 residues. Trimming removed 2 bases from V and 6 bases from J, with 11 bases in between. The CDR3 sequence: CASSEPGLPNEQFF. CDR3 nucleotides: TGTGCCAGCAGTGAACCCGGACTTCCCAATGAGCAGTTCTTC. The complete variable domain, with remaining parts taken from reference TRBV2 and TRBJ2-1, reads EPEVTQTPSHQVTQMGQEVILRCVPISNHLYFYWYRQILGQKVEFLVSFYNNEISEKSEIFDDQFSVERPDGSNFTLKIRSTKLEDSAMYFCASSEPGLPNEQFFGPGTRLTVL.

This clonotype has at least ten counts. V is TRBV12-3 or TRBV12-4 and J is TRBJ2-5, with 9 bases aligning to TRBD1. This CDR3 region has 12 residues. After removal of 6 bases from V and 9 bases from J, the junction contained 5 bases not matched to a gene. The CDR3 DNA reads TGTGCCAGCAGACCTACAGGGGGCTCCCAGTACTTC. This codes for CASRPTGGSQYF.

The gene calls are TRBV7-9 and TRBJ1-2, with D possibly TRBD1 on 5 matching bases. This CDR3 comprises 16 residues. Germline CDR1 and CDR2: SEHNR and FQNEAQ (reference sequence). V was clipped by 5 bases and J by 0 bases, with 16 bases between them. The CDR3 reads CASSKSGGEANYGYTF. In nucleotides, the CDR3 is TGTGCCAGCAGCAAGAGTGGGGGGGAAGCTAACTATGGCTACACCTTC. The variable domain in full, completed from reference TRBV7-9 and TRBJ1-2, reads DTGVSQNPRHKITKRGQNVTFRCDPISEHNRLYWYRQTLGQGPEFLTYFQNEAQLEKSRLLSDRFSAERPKGSFSTLEIQRTEQGDSAMYLCASSKSGGEANYGYTFGSGTRLTVV.

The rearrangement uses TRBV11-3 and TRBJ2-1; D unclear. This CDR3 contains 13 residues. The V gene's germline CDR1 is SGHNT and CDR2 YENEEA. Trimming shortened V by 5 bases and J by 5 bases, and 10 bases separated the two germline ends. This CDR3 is CASSSILNNEQFF. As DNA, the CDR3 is TGTGCCAGCAGCAGTATACTAAACAATGAGCAGTTCTTC. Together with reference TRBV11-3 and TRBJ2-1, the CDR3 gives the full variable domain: EAGVVQSPRYKIIEKKQPVAFWCNPISGHNTLYWYLQNLGQGPELLIRYENEEAVDDSQLPKDRFSAERLKGVDSTLKIQPAELGDSAVYLCASSSILNNEQFFGPGTRLTVL.

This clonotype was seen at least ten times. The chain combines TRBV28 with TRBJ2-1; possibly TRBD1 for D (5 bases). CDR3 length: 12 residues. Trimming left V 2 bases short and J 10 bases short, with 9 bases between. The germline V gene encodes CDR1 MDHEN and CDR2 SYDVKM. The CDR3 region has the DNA TGTGCCAGCAGTTTAATCCAGGGAGAGCAGTTCTTC. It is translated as CASSLIQGEQFF.

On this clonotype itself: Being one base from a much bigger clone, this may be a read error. The CDR3, as DNA: TGCAGCGTTGCCTTCAGACTAGCGAGGAACCATGAGCAGTTCTTC. Translating gives CSVAFRLARNHEQFF. The V and J genes are TRBV29-1 and TRBJ2-1, with 8 bases identical to TRBD2. V lost 4 bases, J lost 8 bases, and 13 bases stayed unmatched. This CDR3 region has 15 residues. Germline lookup yields CDR1 SQVTM and CDR2 ANQGSEA.

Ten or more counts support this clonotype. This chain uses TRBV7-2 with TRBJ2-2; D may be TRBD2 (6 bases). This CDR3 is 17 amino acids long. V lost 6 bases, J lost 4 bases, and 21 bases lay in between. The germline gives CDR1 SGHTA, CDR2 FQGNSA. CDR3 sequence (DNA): TGTGCCAGCAGTCCCCCCGGGAGATCCGGGGGCACCGGGGAGCTGTTTTTT. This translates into CASSPPGRSGGTGELFF.

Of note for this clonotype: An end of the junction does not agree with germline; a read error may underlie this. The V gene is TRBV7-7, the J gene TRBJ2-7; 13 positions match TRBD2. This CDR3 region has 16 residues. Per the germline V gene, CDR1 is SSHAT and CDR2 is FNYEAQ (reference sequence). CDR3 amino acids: CASSLSTSGRAGEQYF. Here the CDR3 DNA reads TGTGCTAGCAGCTTAAGCACTAGCGGGAGGGCCGGGGAGCAGTACTTC.

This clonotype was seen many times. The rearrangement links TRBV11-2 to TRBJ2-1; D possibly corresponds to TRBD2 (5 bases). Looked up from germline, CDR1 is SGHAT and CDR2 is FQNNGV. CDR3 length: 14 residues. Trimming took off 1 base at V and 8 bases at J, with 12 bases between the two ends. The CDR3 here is CASSLALVTDEQFF. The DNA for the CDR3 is TGTGCCAGCAGCTTAGCACTAGTCACGGATGAGCAGTTCTTC.

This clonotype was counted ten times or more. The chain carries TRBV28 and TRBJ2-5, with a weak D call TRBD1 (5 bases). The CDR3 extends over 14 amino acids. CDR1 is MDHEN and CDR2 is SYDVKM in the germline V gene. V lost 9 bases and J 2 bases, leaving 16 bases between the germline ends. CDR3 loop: CASCRKGVQETQYF. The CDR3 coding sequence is TGTGCCAGTTGTCGGAAAGGGGTTCAAGAGACCCAGTACTTC.

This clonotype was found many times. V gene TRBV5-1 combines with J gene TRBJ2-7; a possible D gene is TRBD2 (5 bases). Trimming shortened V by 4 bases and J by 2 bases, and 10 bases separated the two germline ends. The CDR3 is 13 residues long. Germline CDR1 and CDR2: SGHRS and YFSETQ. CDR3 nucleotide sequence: TGCGCCAGCAGCCCAGAGGGAGCCTACGAGCAGTACTTC. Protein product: CASSPEGAYEQYF.

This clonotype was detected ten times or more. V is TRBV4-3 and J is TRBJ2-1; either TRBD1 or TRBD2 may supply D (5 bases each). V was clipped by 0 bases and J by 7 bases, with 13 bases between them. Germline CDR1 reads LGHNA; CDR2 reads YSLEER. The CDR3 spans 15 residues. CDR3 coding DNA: TGCGCCAGCAGCCAAGATACGGGGCTATTGAATGAGCAGTTCTTC. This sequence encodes CASSQDTGLLNEQFF.

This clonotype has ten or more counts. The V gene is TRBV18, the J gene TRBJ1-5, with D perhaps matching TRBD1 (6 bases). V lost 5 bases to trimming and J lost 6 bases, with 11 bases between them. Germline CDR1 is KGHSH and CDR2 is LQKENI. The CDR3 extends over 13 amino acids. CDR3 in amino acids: CASSGGLGQPQHF. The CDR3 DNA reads TGTGCCAGCTCAGGGGGCCTCGGTCAGCCCCAGCATTTT.

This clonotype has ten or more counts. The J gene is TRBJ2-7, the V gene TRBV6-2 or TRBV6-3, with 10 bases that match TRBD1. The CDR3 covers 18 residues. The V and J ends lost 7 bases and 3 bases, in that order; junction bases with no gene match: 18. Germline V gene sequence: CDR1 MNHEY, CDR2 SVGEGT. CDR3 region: CASTTKHSPGQGLYEQYF. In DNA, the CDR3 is TGTGCCAGCACCACAAAACATTCCCCGGGACAGGGGCTCTACGAGCAGTACTTC.

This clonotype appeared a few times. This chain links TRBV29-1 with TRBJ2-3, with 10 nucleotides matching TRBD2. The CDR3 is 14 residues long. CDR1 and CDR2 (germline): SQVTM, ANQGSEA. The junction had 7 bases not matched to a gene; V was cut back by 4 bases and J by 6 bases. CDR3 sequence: CSVATSGMEDTQYF. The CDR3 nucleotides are TGCAGCGTTGCAACTAGCGGGATGGAGGATACGCAGTATTTT.

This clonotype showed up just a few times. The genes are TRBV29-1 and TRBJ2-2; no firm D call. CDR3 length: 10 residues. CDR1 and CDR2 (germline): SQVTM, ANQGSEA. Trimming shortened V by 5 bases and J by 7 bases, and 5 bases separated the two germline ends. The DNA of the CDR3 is TGCAGCGTTTTGATCGGGGAGCTGTTTTTT. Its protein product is CSVLIGELFF.

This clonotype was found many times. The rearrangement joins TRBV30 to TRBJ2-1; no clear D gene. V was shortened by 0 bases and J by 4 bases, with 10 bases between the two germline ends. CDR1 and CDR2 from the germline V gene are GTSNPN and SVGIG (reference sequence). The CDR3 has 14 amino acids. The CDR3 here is CAWSVLFTYNEQFF. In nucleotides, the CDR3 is TGTGCCTGGAGTGTACTGTTTACTTACAATGAGCAGTTCTTC.

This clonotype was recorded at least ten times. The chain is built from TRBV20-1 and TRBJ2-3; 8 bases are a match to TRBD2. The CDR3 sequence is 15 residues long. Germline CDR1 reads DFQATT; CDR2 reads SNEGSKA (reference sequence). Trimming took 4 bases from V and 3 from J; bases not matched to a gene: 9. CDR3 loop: CSATTSGSSTDTQYF. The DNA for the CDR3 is TGCAGTGCTACTACCAGCGGGAGTAGTACAGATACGCAGTATTTT.

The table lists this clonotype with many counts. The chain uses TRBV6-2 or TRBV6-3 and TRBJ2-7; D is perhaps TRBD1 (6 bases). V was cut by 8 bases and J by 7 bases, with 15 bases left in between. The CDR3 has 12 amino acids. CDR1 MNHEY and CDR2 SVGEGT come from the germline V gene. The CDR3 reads CASSDSRREQYF. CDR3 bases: TGTGCCAGCTCGGACAGCCGTCGGGAGCAGTACTTC.

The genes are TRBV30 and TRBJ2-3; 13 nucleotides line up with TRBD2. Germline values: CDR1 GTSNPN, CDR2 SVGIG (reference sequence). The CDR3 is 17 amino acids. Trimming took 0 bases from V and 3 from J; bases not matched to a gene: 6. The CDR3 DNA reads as TGTGCCTGGAGTGTACGGGGGACTAGCGGGATGACAGATACGCAGTATTTT. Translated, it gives CAWSVRGTSGMTDTQYF.